The text below deals with one TCR beta chain. The length of the CDR3 is 14 residues. The junction had 7 bases not matched to a gene; V was cut back by 6 bases and J by 3 bases. Per the germline V gene, CDR1 is DFQATT and CDR2 is SNEGSKA (reference sequence). As it was prepared, the TCRbeta library received unique molecular identifiers. MiXCR, run by TCRdb on the PCR reads, gives a single entry per CDR3 protein. The repertoire holds around 200,000 distinct CDR3 sequences, with around 9.5% as singletons. This sample was taken from a study of T-cell reconstitution after alpha-beta-depleted transplantation in children.

The V gene is TRBV20-1, the J gene TRBJ2-3, with TRBD1 identical over 9 bases. Sequences were derived from PBMCs from the stem cell graft donor, sampled from the stem cell graft. The receptor's source is a human donor who donated a stem cell graft to a child with acute lymphoblastic leukemia. The CDR3 is CSAGTGGPTDTQYF. The CDR3 coding sequence is TGCAGTGCCGGAACAGGGGGCCCTACAGATACGCAGTATTTT.